The rows below give T cell receptor beta chains drawn from one sample of a study of OX40 agonist ivuxolimab in advanced cancers. Produced via immunoSEQ multiplex PCR; TCRdb's table is partial and in-frame only. The sample holds about 59,000 clones, less than 85% seen once. Specimen: CD4+ or CD8+ T cells sorted from blood, collected in a trial of the OX40 agonist ivuxolimab. These receptors all come from an adult with an advanced solid tumor such as melanoma, head and neck, liver or kidney cancer. Each CDR3 is given with its conserved first and last residue. Fields, in order: CDR3 length, D gene, V gene, J gene, CDR3 protein. A D gene is named only where the DNA matches it firmly.

CDR3 length: 12
D gene: -
V gene: TRBV7-2
J gene: TRBJ1-2
CDR3 protein: CASSLRGRGYTF

CDR3 length: 14
D gene: TRBD1
V gene: TRBV18
J gene: TRBJ2-5
CDR3 protein: CASSPGRGQETQYF

CDR3 length: 17
D gene: TRBD2
V gene: TRBV4-2
J gene: -
CDR3 protein: CASSQDYGGRPSYEQYF

CDR3 length: 14
D gene: -
V gene: TRBV7-8
J gene: TRBJ2-5
CDR3 protein: CASSLAEAQETQYF

CDR3 length: 17
D gene: TRBD1
V gene: TRBV10-3
J gene: TRBJ2-6
CDR3 protein: CAIRGTEVRAGANVLTF

CDR3 length: 12
D gene: -
V gene: TRBV6-6
J gene: TRBJ2-7
CDR3 protein: CASSLGSGPPLF

CDR3 length: 16
D gene: TRBD1
V gene: TRBV5-1
J gene: TRBJ1-2
CDR3 protein: CASSSIPGQEGYGYTF

CDR3 length: 15
D gene: TRBD2
V gene: TRBV19
J gene: TRBJ2-7
CDR3 protein: CASSTRLAGAYEQYF

CDR3 length: 16
D gene: -
V gene: TRBV6-1
J gene: TRBJ2-7
CDR3 protein: CASSEFLARRSYEQYF

CDR3 length: 11
D gene: -
V gene: TRBV6-5
J gene: TRBJ2-3
CDR3 protein: CASSDQRRQYF

CDR3 length: 13
D gene: TRBD1
V gene: TRBV10-1
J gene: TRBJ2-5
CDR3 protein: CASSRDRGETQYF

CDR3 length: 17
D gene: TRBD2
V gene: TRBV28
J gene: TRBJ2-1
CDR3 protein: CASSLRDYQTLYNEQFF

CDR3 length: 15
D gene: TRBD1
V gene: TRBV28
J gene: TRBJ1-1
CDR3 protein: CASSLELTGDTEAFF